Listed here are 29 T cell receptor beta chains from one sample, sequenced in a study of T cells after yellow fever vaccination. A single record per CDR3 protein comes from TCRdb applying MiXCR to the 5' RACE reads. The data show some 390,000 distinct CDR3 sequences, 18% seen once. The starting material was PBMCs, obtained before the yellow fever booster vaccination. The receptor source for this set is a man between 18 and 29 years old who received the YFV17D yellow fever vaccine.

This clonotype was seen a handful of times. The rearrangement links TRBV7-9 to TRBJ2-2; 9 bases are shared with TRBD1. Germline V lookup: CDR1 SEHNR, CDR2 FQNEAQ (reference sequence). CDR3 length: 15 amino acids. With V trimmed by 5 bases and J by 6 bases, 7 bases remained unmatched. In nucleotides, the CDR3 is TGTGCCAGCAGCCGACAGGGGGAAATCGCCGGGGAGCTGTTTTTT. It codes for CASSRQGEIAGELFF.

This chain links TRBV7-2 with TRBJ2-7; 8 nucleotides align to TRBD1. The CDR3 spans 16 residues. The V segment lost 5 bases and the J segment 0 bases; nucleotides outside the gene matches: 9. Germline V CDR1 and CDR2: SGHTA, FQGNSA. The CDR3 spells CASSPRDRLSSYEQYV. As DNA, the CDR3 is TGTGCCAGCAGCCCGCGGGACAGGCTAAGCTCCTACGAGCAGTACGTC.

This clonotype was counted ten times or more. The gene calls are TRBV4-2 and TRBJ1-2; 8 bases line up with TRBD1. This CDR3 has 17 amino acids. The trim removed 5 bases at V and 2 bases at J, leaving 13 bases unmatched. From germline, CDR1 is LGHNA and CDR2 YNFKEQ. Here the CDR3 reads CASSTLTGARGNYGYTF. The CDR3 bases are TGTGCCAGCAGCACCCTGACAGGGGCCAGGGGCAACTATGGCTACACCTTC.

This clonotype was observed a handful of times. The CDR3 sequence is CASSLAPGVGTEAFF. DNA of the CDR3: TGCGCCAGCAGCTTGGCTCCGGGGGTGGGCACTGAAGCTTTCTTT. The V call is TRBV5-1, the J call TRBJ1-1, with D maybe TRBD1 (5 bases). Looked up from germline, CDR1 is SGHRS and CDR2 is YFSETQ. V shed 0 bases and J shed 4 bases, with 13 bases lying between them. The CDR3 runs to 15 residues.

J is TRBJ2-2 and V is TRBV27; D remains ambiguous. V was cut by 3 bases and J by 6 bases, with 11 bases left in between. Germline values: CDR1 MNHEY, CDR2 SMNVEV (reference sequence). The CDR3 extends over 14 amino acids. CDR3 in DNA: TGTGCCAGCAGTTTCTCCGCCGTGTCCGGGGAGCTGTTTTTT. Protein: CASSFSAVSGELFF.

This clonotype was found many times. The chain uses TRBV6-2 or TRBV6-3 and TRBJ1-2; perhaps TRBD1 as D (5 bases). Trimming pared 2 bases from V and 6 bases from J, leaving 7 bases between. The CDR3 runs to 12 residues. Germline V lookup: CDR1 MNHEY, CDR2 SVGEGT. CDR3 DNA: TGTGCCAGCAGTTACGGACAAGATGGCTACACCTTC. This gives the protein CASSYGQDGYTF.

The chain is built from TRBV27 and TRBJ1-1; D remains ambiguous. Trimming removed 2 bases at V and 0 bases at J, with 13 bases between. The CDR3 totals 16 residues. Germline loops: CDR1 MNHEY, CDR2 SMNVEV (reference sequence). CDR3 nucleotides: TGTGCCAGCAGTTTACGGTCGGCATTCATGAACACTGAAGCTTTCTTT. It specifies CASSLRSAFMNTEAFF.

This clonotype was recorded a few times. The rearrangement links TRBV28 to TRBJ1-2; 7 bases fit TRBD1. The CDR3 is 17 amino acids. Looked up from germline, CDR1 is MDHEN and CDR2 is SYDVKM. J lost 2 bases, V lost 5 bases, and 14 bases had no gene match. The CDR3 coding sequence is TGTGCCAGCAGTCCGGGACAGAGCCCATTTCTCAACTATGGCTACACCTTC. This codes for CASSPGQSPFLNYGYTF.

This chain connects TRBV28 to TRBJ1-5; tentatively, D is TRBD1 (5 bases). The CDR3 runs 14 residues. Trimming cost V 7 bases and J 7 bases, with 17 bases left between them. Germline V gives CDR1 MDHEN, CDR2 SYDVKM. As DNA, the CDR3 is TGTGCCAGCAAAACTAGCCAGGGTCGGCAGCCCCAGCATTTT. It yields the protein CASKTSQGRQPQHF. The entire variable domain, with the rest obtained from reference TRBV28 and TRBJ1-5, is as follows: DVKVTQSSRYLVKRTGEKVFLECVQDMDHENMFWYRQDPGLGLRLIYFSYDVKMKEKGDIPEGYSVSREKKERFSLILESASTNQTSMYLCASKTSQGRQPQHFGDGTRLSIL.

This clonotype was seen only a few times. The chain carries TRBV4-3 and TRBJ1-1, with D possibly matching TRBD1 (6 bases). Germline values: CDR1 LGHNA, CDR2 YSLEER. This CDR3 contains 15 residues. V was clipped by 1 base and J by 5 bases, with 14 bases between them. The CDR3 spells CASSQGGARSTEAFF. CDR3 sequence (DNA): TGCGCCAGCAGCCAAGGGGGGGCACGGTCGACTGAAGCTTTCTTT.

This clonotype turned up a few times. V usage is TRBV15 and J usage is TRBJ2-1; TRBD1 might be the D (6 bases). Germline-derived CDR1 and CDR2 are LNHNV and YYDKDF (reference sequence). V was shortened by 4 bases and J by 10 bases, with 14 bases between the two germline ends. The CDR3 length is 13 residues. CDR3 DNA: TGTGCCACCAGCACAGACAGGACCGGGGAGCAGTTCTTC. Translated, it gives CATSTDRTGEQFF.

The chain combines TRBV10-3 with TRBJ2-1; no clear D gene. V was pared by 3 bases and J by 9 bases, with 9 bases between. Germline V gives CDR1 ENHRY, CDR2 SYGVKD. CDR3 size: 12 residues. The CDR3 reads CAISDYGSEQFF. CDR3 nucleotides: TGTGCCATCAGTGACTACGGTAGTGAGCAGTTCTTC.

This sequence joins TRBV7-9 and TRBJ1-1, with D possibly being TRBD1 (6 bases). Trimming shortened V by 5 bases and J by 4 bases, and 14 bases separated the two germline ends. The CDR3 covers 14 residues. Germline assignment: CDR1 SEHNR and CDR2 FQNEAQ (reference sequence). The chain's CDR3 is CASSPLDSLTEAFF. DNA of the CDR3: TGTGCCAGCAGCCCCCTGGACAGCCTCACTGAAGCTTTCTTT.

This chain uses TRBV5-1 with TRBJ2-2; TRBD2 agrees at 11 bases. After removal of 1 base from V and 4 bases from J, the junction contained 3 bases not matched to a gene. Germline V gene sequence: CDR1 SGHRS, CDR2 YFSETQ. This CDR3 has 16 residues. The chain's CDR3 is CASSLTSGGSTGELFF. CDR3 sequence (DNA): TGCGCCAGCAGCTTGACTAGCGGGGGTTCCACCGGGGAGCTGTTTTTT.

The V call is TRBV20-1, the J call TRBJ2-2; no clear D gene. V was cut by 2 bases and J by 1 base, with 5 bases left in between. Germline values: CDR1 DFQATT, CDR2 SNEGSKA (reference sequence). The CDR3 covers 13 residues. The DNA of the CDR3 is TGCAGTGCTAGACAGGAGAACACCGGGGAGCTGTTTTTT. Amino acid sequence: CSARQENTGELFF.

This clonotype was seen only a few times. The rearrangement links TRBV20-1 to TRBJ2-7; TRBD2 might be the D (5 bases). In germline, CDR1 is DFQATT, CDR2 SNEGSKA (reference sequence). The V and J ends lost 5 bases and 2 bases respectively, with 10 bases between them. The CDR3 totals 12 residues. The CDR3, as DNA: TGCAGTGCTCGTCGGGGAGCCTACGAGCAGTACTTC. Protein product: CSARRGAYEQYF.

The genes are TRBV12-3 or TRBV12-4 and TRBJ2-1; TRBD2 matches 8 bases. The trim removed 3 bases at V and 4 bases at J, leaving 11 bases unmatched. This CDR3 is 17 amino acids long. This CDR3 is CASSLGRAGGYYNEQFF. The DNA of the CDR3 is TGTGCCAGCAGTTTGGGACGGGCGGGGGGCTATTACAATGAGCAGTTCTTC.

The rearrangement links TRBV5-1 to TRBJ1-3; no clear D. The CDR3 sequence is 15 residues long. Germline V gene lookup returns CDR1 SGHRS and CDR2 YFSETQ. Deletions cut 1 base from V and 0 bases from J, with 8 bases between. CDR3 sequence reads: CASSLSASSGNTIYF. The CDR3 DNA sequence: TGCGCCAGCAGCTTGTCCGCCAGCTCTGGAAACACCATATATTTT.

This chain uses TRBV30 with TRBJ2-7; TRBD1 matches at 7 bases. The CDR3 covers 14 residues. Looked up from germline, CDR1 is GTSNPN and CDR2 is SVGIG (reference sequence). The V gene end was trimmed by 1 base and the J gene end by 3 bases; junction bases not matched to a gene: 6. CDR3 coding DNA: TGTGCCTGGAGTGAGACAGGGATTGGCTACGAGCAGTACTTC. Protein: CAWSETGIGYEQYF.

This clonotype was counted a few times. The chain has TRBV4-1 and TRBJ1-2, with a tentative D call TRBD1 (6 bases). CDR1 and CDR2 from the germline V gene are MGHRA and YSYEKL. The CDR3 loop spans 19 amino acids. V was cut by 1 base and J by 8 bases, with 29 bases left in between. The CDR3 DNA reads as TGCGCCAGCAGCCAAGGACGAGAACCGGGACACATAAAACTCGACGGCTACACCTTC. It encodes CASSQGREPGHIKLDGYTF.

V is TRBV4-1 and J is TRBJ2-3; the D gene is possibly TRBD2 (7 bases). The germline V and J ends were trimmed by 3 bases and 4 bases, with 14 bases remaining between them. The CDR3 runs 15 residues. From germline, CDR1 is MGHRA and CDR2 YSYEKL. The CDR3 spells CASSQGGGLADTQYF. The CDR3 nucleotides are TGCGCCAGCAGCCAGGGCGGGGGCCTGGCAGATACGCAGTATTTT.

This clonotype was detected only a few times. V gene TRBV7-3 combines with J gene TRBJ2-2; D is tentatively TRBD1 or TRBD2 (5 bases each). The CDR3 spans 15 residues. The V gene lost 5 bases and the J gene lost 1 base, with 11 bases spanning the gap. From germline, CDR1 is SGHTA and CDR2 FQGTGA. The CDR3 reads CASSLLGVNTGELFF. The CDR3 DNA follows: TGTGCCAGCAGCCTTCTGGGGGTGAACACCGGGGAGCTGTTTTTT. The variable domain in full, with the rest retrieved from reference TRBV7-3 and TRBJ2-2, is GAGVSQTPSNKVTEKGKYVELRCDPISGHTALYWYRQSLGQGPEFLIYFQGTGAADDSGLPNDRFFAVRPEGSVSTLKIQRTERGDSAVYLCASSLLGVNTGELFFGEGSRLTVL.

The V gene is TRBV4-3, the J gene TRBJ1-3, with D uncertain. This CDR3 is 15 amino acids long. The V gene lost 4 bases and the J gene lost 2 bases, with 12 bases spanning the gap. The V gene's germline CDR1 is LGHNA and CDR2 YSLEER. The CDR3 loop reads CASSLTPGTGNTIYF. In DNA form, the CDR3 reads TGCGCCAGCAGCCTTACTCCCGGGACTGGAAACACCATATATTTT.

V and J are TRBV24-1 and TRBJ2-3; the D call may be TRBD1 or TRBD2 (5 bases each). The V and J ends lost 9 bases and 0 bases respectively, with 12 bases between them. Germline V gene data show CDR1 as KGHDR and CDR2 as SFDVKD. CDR3 length: 14 residues. The CDR3 nucleotides read TGTGCCACCTCGCTCGGGGCTAGCACAGATACGCAGTATTTT. The encoded protein is CATSLGASTDTQYF.

The rearrangement links TRBV29-1 to TRBJ2-3, with D perhaps matching TRBD1 (5 bases). The V and J ends lost 7 bases and 2 bases respectively, with 13 bases between them. Germline V gives CDR1 SQVTM, CDR2 ANQGSEA. The CDR3 covers 13 residues. The CDR3 DNA sequence: TGCAGCGCCGGTCAGGGCGCCACAGATACGCAGTATTTT. Its protein is CSAGQGATDTQYF.

This chain uses TRBV10-3 with TRBJ2-5; D is unresolved. The CDR3 runs 12 residues. Trimming cost V 8 bases and J 1 base, with 8 bases left between them. From germline, CDR1 is ENHRY and CDR2 SYGVKD. The CDR3 loop reads CAISPSQETQYF. The CDR3 DNA reads TGTGCCATCTCTCCTAGCCAAGAGACCCAGTACTTC.

The chain links TRBV20-1 to TRBJ1-2; a weak D match, TRBD1 (5 bases). Germline CDR1 DFQATT, CDR2 SNEGSKA (reference sequence). The CDR3 has 9 amino acids. The CDR3 DNA reads as TGCAGCCTCAGGGACGGCTACACCTTC. As protein: CSLRDGYTF.

The chain combines TRBV23-1 with TRBJ2-1; 14 positions agree with TRBD2. TRBV23-1 is known as an ORF, though its function is uncertain. V shed 2 bases and J 0 bases; nucleotides not matched to a gene: 9. The CDR3 has 20 residues. The CDR3 loop reads CASSQPGTSGGLSSYNEQFF. CDR3 nucleotides: TGCGCCAGCAGTCAACCCGGGACTAGCGGGGGCCTTAGCTCCTACAATGAGCAGTTCTTC.

The CDR3 region is CASSLTGTSFFETQYF. The CDR3 DNA follows: TGTGCCAGCAGCCTCACCGGGACTAGTTTTTTTGAGACCCAGTACTTC. The chain uses TRBV9 and TRBJ2-5, with 8 nucleotides matching TRBD2. CDR1 is SGDLS and CDR2 is YYNGEE in the germline V gene. The ends lost 4 bases at V and 5 bases at J; junction bases unmatched: 13. The CDR3 spans 16 residues.